Only a few counts were recorded for the clone carrying this T cell receptor (beta chain). What it binds is not known. This specimen belongs to a study of cytomegalovirus exposure and HLA in healthy donors. Sequencing was performed with immunoSEQ multiplex PCR; in TCRdb, only in-frame clones are kept and a portion is missing. Of about 180,000 clones listed, around 85% are singletons. CDR1 is SQVTM, CDR2 ANQGSEA, per germline. This CDR3 comprises 14 residues. Trimming left V 6 bases short and J 5 bases short, with 16 bases between. Overall study results and limits: According to the study, 150 to 200 TCR beta chains were cytomegalovirus-associated. In a later analysis, first-cohort TCR clusters were found to tend to co-occur in the 100 to 150 validation repertoires. As confirmed in vitro, a few CMV-associated chains were specific for CMV antigens.

The sample was PBMCs. The chain carries TRBV29-1 and TRBJ2-2, with a weak D call TRBD2 (8 bases). This TCR was sampled from a man aged 18 to 29 in good health and CMV-seropositive. CDR3 sequence reads: CSVREGARTGELFF. The CDR3 bases are TGCAGCGTCCGGGAGGGGGCCCGGACCGGGGAGCTGTTTTTT.